The clone carrying this TCR beta chain was counted ten times or more. This CDR3 region has 11 residues. Germline CDR1 DFQATT, CDR2 SNEGSKA (reference sequence). Trimming shortened V by 0 bases and J by 5 bases, and 5 bases separated the two germline ends. The data stem from a study of T-cell reconstitution after alpha-beta-depleted transplantation in children. TCRbeta library construction was performed incorporating unique molecular identifiers. Each CDR3 protein is one row after TCRdb ran MiXCR on the PCR reads. The sample gives approximately 490,000 distinct CDR3 sequences, about 11% of which show up once; 2% is in the top ten.

The chain has TRBV20-1 and TRBJ2-7; no firm D call. This TCR was sampled from a child younger than 10 with inherited bone marrow failure, due to receive a stem cell transplant. The sample was PBMCs, taken before TCRalphabeta/CD19-depleted stem cell transplant. The CDR3 bases are TGCAGTGCTAGAGATTTGGACGAGCAGTACTTC. Its protein product is CSARDLDEQYF.